This TCR beta chain stems from a study of blood T cell repertoires in COVID-19. Overall study context: Acute and convalescent COVID-19 specimens originated in the United States, Italy and Spain. T cells, B-cell-depleted T cells, or PBMCs provided the cDNA or gDNA that served as material.

As processed by the authors: Reference gene primer amplification gave nucleated cell count estimates. Profiled with immunoSEQ multiplex PCR; TCRdb holds only in-frame clones, not every one. V and J calls and clone size come straight from that table; D and trimming were deduced from the DNA. The data contain 250,000 or so clones, 86% of them singletons. This CDR3 is 13 amino acids long. Trimming cost V 5 bases and J 4 bases; bases outside gene matches: 3. From germline, CDR1 is SGHTA and CDR2 FQGTGA. The TCR was taken from a man aged 30 to 39 with active or convalescent COVID-19. The genes are TRBV7-3 and TRBJ1-1, with 8 nucleotides matching TRBD1. Material: peripheral blood. In DNA, the CDR3 is TGTGCCAGCAGCCGAACAGGGGGCACTGAAGCTTTCTTT. It specifies CASSRTGGTEAFF.